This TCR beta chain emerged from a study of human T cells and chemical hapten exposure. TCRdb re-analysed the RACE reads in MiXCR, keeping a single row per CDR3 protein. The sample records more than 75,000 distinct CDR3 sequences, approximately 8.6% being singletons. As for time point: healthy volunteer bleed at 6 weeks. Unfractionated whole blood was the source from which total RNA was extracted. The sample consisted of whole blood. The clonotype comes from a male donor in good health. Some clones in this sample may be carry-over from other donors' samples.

The CDR3 protein is CAWSWGNSNQPQHF. For the CDR3, the DNA is TGTGCCTGGAGCTGGGGGAATAGCAATCAGCCCCAGCATTTT. This chain uses TRBV30 with TRBJ1-5; TRBD1 might be the D (5 bases). Germline V gene lookup returns CDR1 GTSNPN and CDR2 SVGIG (reference sequence). This CDR3 contains 14 residues. Trimming shortened V by 3 bases and J by 0 bases, and 9 bases separated the two germline ends.